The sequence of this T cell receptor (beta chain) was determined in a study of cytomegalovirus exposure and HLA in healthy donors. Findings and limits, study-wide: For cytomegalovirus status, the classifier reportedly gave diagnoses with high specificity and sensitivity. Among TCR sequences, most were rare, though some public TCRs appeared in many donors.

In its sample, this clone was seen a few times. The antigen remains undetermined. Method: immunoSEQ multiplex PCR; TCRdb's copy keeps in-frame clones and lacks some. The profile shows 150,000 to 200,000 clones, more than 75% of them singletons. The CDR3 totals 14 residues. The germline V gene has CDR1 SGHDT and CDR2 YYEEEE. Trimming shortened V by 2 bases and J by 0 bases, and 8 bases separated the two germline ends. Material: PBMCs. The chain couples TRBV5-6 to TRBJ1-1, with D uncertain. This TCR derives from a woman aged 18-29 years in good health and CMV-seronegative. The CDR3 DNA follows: TGTGCCAGCAGCTTACAGAACTTGAACACTGAAGCTTTCTTT. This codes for CASSLQNLNTEAFF.